These 31 T cell receptor beta chains share one sample of origin, sequenced in a study of blood T cell repertoires in COVID-19. Clones were read by immunoSEQ multiplex PCR, and TCRdb kept only the in-frame ones, dropping some. Of 45,000 or so clones in the sample, about 85% were seen once. Sample: peripheral blood. All receptors derive from a man aged 40-49 years with active COVID-19.

The V call is TRBV3-1 (or the pseudogene TRBV3-2), the J call TRBJ2-2; possible D gene TRBD2, 5 bases. Trimming pared 1 base from V and 6 bases from J, leaving 18 bases between. The CDR3 runs to 17 residues. Germline CDR1 and CDR2: LGHDT and YNNKEL (reference sequence). CDR3 sequence (DNA): TGTGCCAGCAGCCAAGTCCCAACTAGAGTAGATGCCGGGGAGCTGTTTTTT. Translated: CASSQVPTRVDAGELFF.

The gene calls are TRBV28 and TRBJ1-1; 7 positions agree with TRBD1. The CDR3 is 14 residues long. Germline CDR1 and CDR2: MDHEN and SYDVKM. V shed 5 bases and J 5 bases; nucleotides not matched to a gene: 8. The DNA for the CDR3 is TGTGCCAGCAGTCCCCCCCGACAGGGAACTGAAGCTTTCTTT. Amino acids: CASSPPRQGTEAFF.

The J gene is TRBJ2-7, the V gene TRBV12-3 or TRBV12-4, with D perhaps matching TRBD1 (5 bases). The CDR3 has 13 residues. Trimming pared 1 base from V and 2 bases from J, leaving 6 bases between. Here the CDR3 reads CASSLGQTYEQYF. The CDR3 DNA sequence: TGTGCCAGCAGTTTAGGACAGACCTACGAGCAGTACTTC.

The chain employs TRBV6-5 and TRBJ2-3, with 7 nucleotides matching TRBD2. Germline-derived CDR1 and CDR2 are MNHEY and SVGAGI. The CDR3 has 15 amino acids. Germline trimming cut 8 bases from V and 2 bases from J; bases unmatched to any gene: 10. The CDR3 DNA sequence: TGTGCCAGCTCTCCGGCTAGCGGAATCACAGATACGCAGTATTTT. Residues: CASSPASGITDTQYF.

The chain employs TRBV2 and TRBJ2-7; 7 nucleotides line up with TRBD2. The CDR3 has 15 amino acids. CDR1 is SNHLY and CDR2 is FYNNEI in the germline V gene. Trimming removed 11 bases from V and 4 bases from J; junction bases left unmatched: 17. This CDR3 reads CACPDLVSGKYEQYF. CDR3 nucleotides: TGTGCCTGCCCTGATCTAGTAAGCGGGAAGTACGAGCAGTACTTC. The variable domain in full, with the rest retrieved from reference TRBV2 and TRBJ2-7, is EPEVTQTPSHQVTQMGQEVILRCVPISNHLYFYWYRQILGQKVEFLVSFYNNEISEKSEIFDDQFSVERPDGSNFTLKIRSTKLEDSAMYFCACPDLVSGKYEQYFGPGTRLTVT.

The V call is TRBV2, the J call TRBJ2-4; D gene ambiguous. In germline, CDR1 is SNHLY, CDR2 FYNNEI. The CDR3 sequence is 13 residues long. The ends were cut back, 6 bases at V and 7 bases at J, with 13 bases in the middle. Here the CDR3 reads CASRPLQWNIQYF. The CDR3 coding sequence is TGTGCCAGCAGGCCCCTGCAGTGGAACATTCAGTACTTC. Full variable domain (missing parts from reference TRBV2 and TRBJ2-4): EPEVTQTPSHQVTQMGQEVILRCVPISNHLYFYWYRQILGQKVEFLVSFYNNEISEKSEIFDDQFSVERPDGSNFTLKIRSTKLEDSAMYFCASRPLQWNIQYFGAGTRLSVL.

The gene calls are TRBV5-1 and TRBJ2-7; D is perhaps TRBD2 (6 bases). The CDR3 consists of 15 residues. Germline V gene sequence: CDR1 SGHRS, CDR2 YFSETQ. V lost 0 bases, J lost 0 bases, and 10 bases lay in between. CDR3 sequence: CASSLASTSSYEQYF. The CDR3 region has the DNA TGCGCCAGCAGCTTGGCCTCGACTAGCTCCTACGAGCAGTACTTC.

This chain uses TRBV6-6 with TRBJ2-2, with 7 bases lining up with TRBD2. This CDR3 is 14 amino acids long. The junction had 2 bases not matched to a gene; V was cut back by 0 bases and J by 7 bases. Germline V gene sequence: CDR1 MNHNY, CDR2 SVGAGI (reference sequence). In nucleotides, the CDR3 is TGTGCCAGCAGTTACTCGACTAGCCACGGGGAGCTGTTTTTT. Encoded protein: CASSYSTSHGELFF.

This clone was detected only a few times. CDR3 protein: CASRAIRGENSPLHF. As DNA, the CDR3 is TGTGCCAGCAGGGCAATCCGGGGGGAGAATTCACCCCTCCACTTT. V is TRBV2 and J is TRBJ1-6, with D perhaps TRBD1 (5 bases). Trimming took 6 bases from V and 7 from J, leaving 16 bases between them. CDR3 length: 15 amino acids. Looked up from germline, CDR1 is SNHLY and CDR2 is FYNNEI.

The rearrangement uses TRBV5-3 and TRBJ1-1, with unresolved D. TRBV5-3 is treated as an ORF (open reading frame) with a function not yet certain. The CDR3 totals 14 residues. Trimming pared 4 bases from V and 6 bases from J, leaving 16 bases between. DNA of the CDR3: TGTGCCAGAAGCCGCCTTTGGGCTCCCCCTGAAGCTTTCTTT. Protein product: CARSRLWAPPEAFF.

V is TRBV4-2 and J is TRBJ2-2, with TRBD2 as a possible D gene (7 bases). Trimming took 7 bases from V and 1 from J, leaving 19 bases between them. The germline gives CDR1 LGHNA, CDR2 YNFKEQ. CDR3 length: 17 residues. CDR3 region: CASNIKGGTRNTGELFF. The CDR3 DNA reads TGTGCCAGCAACATAAAGGGGGGGACACGGAACACCGGGGAGCTGTTTTTT.

This clone was detected once. The rearrangement links TRBV7-9 to TRBJ1-2; maybe TRBD1 (5 bases). V was trimmed by 5 bases and J by 4 bases, leaving 17 bases between them. In germline, CDR1 is SEHNR, CDR2 FQNEAQ (reference sequence). The CDR3 is 15 residues long. Here the CDR3 reads CASSGTRGGGYGYTF. The CDR3 DNA reads TGTGCCAGCAGCGGCACCCGGGGGGGTGGCTATGGCTACACCTTC.

The chain's CDR3 is CASSLLAGADTQYF. The DNA of the CDR3 is TGCGCCAGCAGCTTGTTAGCGGGAGCAGATACGCAGTATTTT. The chain recombines TRBV5-1 with TRBJ2-3, with 9 bases lining up with TRBD2. J was trimmed by 4 bases and V by 1 base; bases with no gene match: 1. Germline CDR1 SGHRS, CDR2 YFSETQ. This CDR3 has 14 amino acids.

The chain employs TRBV7-6 and TRBJ2-1, with 8 bases that match TRBD2. V shed 5 bases and J 7 bases; nucleotides not matched to a gene: 13. Germline assignment: CDR1 SGHVS and CDR2 FNYEAQ. The CDR3 length is 16 residues. The DNA of the CDR3 is TGTGCCAGCAGCCAATACCGGGGCGGGAGGAGAAATGAGCAGTTCTTC. Its protein is CASSQYRGGRRNEQFF.

The chain joins TRBV15 to TRBJ1-3; maybe TRBD1 (6 bases). The ends were cut back, 8 bases at V and 5 bases at J, with 16 bases in the middle. CDR1 is LNHNV, CDR2 YYDKDF, per germline (reference sequence). The length of the CDR3 is 14 residues. As DNA, the CDR3 is TGTGCCACCGGATCCCGGGGACACCGAAACACCATATATTTT. This encodes CATGSRGHRNTIYF. The whole variable domain, filled in from reference TRBV15 and TRBJ1-3, reads DAMVIQNPRYQVTQFGKPVTLSCSQTLNHNVMYWYQQKSSQAPKLLFHYYDKDFNNEADTPDNFQSRRPNTSFCFLDIRSPGLGDTAMYLCATGSRGHRNTIYFGEGSWLTVV.

This clone is classed as medium-sized (0.01 to 0.1%). The junction departs from the called germline gene at one end, perhaps through a read error. The V gene is TRBV4-2, the J gene TRBJ2-1; D is uncertain. This CDR3 has 13 amino acids. Per germline, CDR1 LGHNA and CDR2 YNFKEQ. The CDR3 is CASSQPAYHEQFF. CDR3 bases: TGTGCCAGCAGCCAGCCCGCCTACCATGAGCAGTTCTTC.

There are a few counts of this clone. The gene calls are TRBV24-1 and TRBJ2-1, with D unclear. CDR1 and CDR2 from the germline V gene are KGHDR and SFDVKD. V lost 4 bases, J lost 4 bases, and 4 bases lay in between. This CDR3 region has 12 residues. In nucleotides, the CDR3 is TGTGCCACCAGTGAAACATACAATGAGCAGTTCTTC. Its translation: CATSETYNEQFF.

This clone occurred once. The V and J genes are TRBV7-2 and TRBJ2-5; tentative D call: TRBD1 (5 bases). Trimming left V 3 bases short and J 2 bases short, with 10 bases between. The CDR3 covers 14 residues. In germline, CDR1 is SGHTA, CDR2 FQGNSA. The CDR3 DNA follows: TGTGCCAGCAGCTTGATGTCAGGGCAAGAGACCCAGTACTTC. Its translation: CASSLMSGQETQYF.

CDR3 loop: CATSYLQGSDGYTF. As DNA, the CDR3 is TGTGCCACTTCATATTTACAGGGGTCCGATGGCTACACCTTC. This chain connects TRBV6-1 to TRBJ1-2, with 7 bases fitting TRBD1. V shed 10 bases, J shed 6 bases, and the junction held 14 bases outside the gene matches. The CDR3 extends over 14 amino acids. Germline CDR1 MNHNS, CDR2 SASEGT.

The rearrangement uses TRBV7-3 and TRBJ2-7; D possibly corresponds to TRBD2 (5 bases). This CDR3 has 16 residues. Trimming left V 1 base short and J 2 bases short, with 15 bases between. The germline V gene has CDR1 SGHTA and CDR2 FQGTGA. The DNA for the CDR3 is TGTGCCAGCAGCTTAATTCTGGAGGTAGGCACCTACGAGCAGTACTTC. Residues: CASSLILEVGTYEQYF.

The CDR3 region is CASSLGSGRLNEQFF. The CDR3, as DNA: TGTGCCAGCAGCTTGGGAAGCGGGAGATTGAATGAGCAGTTCTTC. V usage is TRBV5-4 and J usage is TRBJ2-1, with 8 bases identical to TRBD2. Germline CDR1 SGHNT, CDR2 YYREEE (reference sequence). The CDR3 has 15 residues. The junction had 6 bases not matched to a gene; V was cut back by 0 bases and J by 7 bases. Looking up the rest from reference TRBV5-4 and TRBJ2-1 gives the full variable domain: ETGVTQSPTHLIKTRGQQVTLRCSSQSGHNTVSWYQQALGQGPQFIFQYYREEENGRGNFPPRFSGLQFPNYSSELNVNALELDDSALYLCASSLGSGRLNEQFFGPGTRLTVL.

CDR3 bases: TGTGCCAGCAGTGGCTATGGAGGTCCCGGTCCCTACGAGCAGTACTTC. Protein sequence: CASSGYGGPGPYEQYF. The chain couples TRBV28 to TRBJ2-7, with D maybe TRBD2 (5 bases). The CDR3 covers 16 residues. CDR1 and CDR2 (germline): MDHEN, SYDVKM. The V and J ends lost 5 bases and 2 bases respectively, with 19 bases between them.

The rearrangement uses TRBV7-9 and TRBJ1-5; TRBD1 aligns across 7 bases. Germline V lookup: CDR1 SEHNR, CDR2 FQNEAQ (reference sequence). The V gene end was trimmed by 1 base and the J gene end by 7 bases; junction bases not matched to a gene: 4. CDR3 length equals 14 residues. The CDR3 DNA sequence: TGTGCCAGCAGCTTAGAGGGGGCAGGCCAGCCCCAGCATTTT. It specifies CASSLEGAGQPQHF.

The chain links TRBV28 to TRBJ2-5, with TRBD2 matching over 9 bases. This CDR3 has 15 residues. The germline V gene has CDR1 MDHEN and CDR2 SYDVKM. With V trimmed by 7 bases and J by 5 bases, 11 bases remained unmatched. Written as DNA, the CDR3 is TGTGCCAGCATTAGGGGAGCGGGAGGATCGGAGACCCAGTACTTC. As protein: CASIRGAGGSETQYF.

The V gene is TRBV15, the J gene TRBJ2-2; 15 bases are shared with TRBD2. The CDR3 is 18 amino acids. V gave up 2 bases and J gave up 4 bases; unmatched junction bases: 5. The germline V gene has CDR1 LNHNV and CDR2 YYDKDF (reference sequence). The CDR3 spells CATSRSGTSGRITGELFF. The CDR3 DNA sequence: TGTGCCACCAGCAGATCTGGGACTAGCGGGAGGATCACCGGGGAGCTGTTTTTT.

V is TRBV7-9 and J is TRBJ1-1, with D possibly TRBD1 on 6 matching bases. The ends were cut back, 7 bases at V and 1 base at J, with 16 bases in the middle. Germline CDR1 is SEHNR and CDR2 is FQNEAQ (reference sequence). CDR3 size: 15 residues. CDR3 DNA sequence: TGTGCCAGCATGCCTTCGGACAGTAGGAACACTGAAGCTTTCTTT. This gives the protein CASMPSDSRNTEAFF.

The gene calls are TRBV5-4 and TRBJ2-2; TRBD2 aligns across 12 bases. CDR1 and CDR2 from the germline V gene are SGHNT and YYREEE (reference sequence). This CDR3 is built from 18 residues. After removal of 4 bases from V and 5 bases from J, the junction contained 12 bases not matched to a gene. The CDR3 here is CASSPASSGRGGTGELFF. The CDR3 DNA reads as TGTGCCAGCAGCCCGGCTTCTAGCGGGAGGGGGGGAACCGGGGAGCTGTTTTTT.

The chain joins TRBV7-2 to TRBJ2-2; 13 bases map to TRBD2. The CDR3 totals 16 residues. The germline CDR1 and CDR2 sequences are SGHTA and FQGNSA. Trimming cost V 5 bases and J 4 bases; bases outside gene matches: 4. CDR3 loop: CASSPRTSGSTGELFF. CDR3 nucleotide sequence: TGTGCCAGCAGCCCCCGGACTAGCGGGAGCACCGGGGAGCTGTTTTTT.

CDR3 protein: CASSLALPGLAGGVYNEQFF. The CDR3 nucleotides read TGTGCCAGCAGCTTAGCGCTGCCCGGCCTAGCGGGAGGTGTCTACAATGAGCAGTTCTTC. The gene calls are TRBV7-8 and TRBJ2-1, with 11 bases identical to TRBD2. The junction had 13 bases not matched to a gene; V was cut back by 0 bases and J by 3 bases. This CDR3 has 20 amino acids. CDR1 and CDR2 from the germline V gene are SGHVS and FQNEAQ.

This clone was picked up one time. The V call is TRBV5-1, the J call TRBJ1-5; a weak D match, TRBD1 (6 bases). CDR1 is SGHRS, CDR2 YFSETQ, per germline. The CDR3 runs to 14 residues. V lost 1 base, J lost 4 bases, and 9 bases lay in between. The CDR3 DNA reads TGCGCCAGCAGCTTGCCAGGGGCGAATCAGCCCCAGCATTTT. Its protein product is CASSLPGANQPQHF.

The rearrangement joins TRBV18 to TRBJ1-6; a weak D match, TRBD1 (6 bases). The V end was cut by 6 bases, the J end by 9 bases, with 15 bases between. CDR1 and CDR2 (germline): KGHSH, LQKENI. CDR3 size: 14 residues. The CDR3 spells CASSQQGWSSPLHF. The CDR3, as DNA: TGTGCCAGCTCCCAACAGGGATGGAGTTCACCCCTCCACTTT.